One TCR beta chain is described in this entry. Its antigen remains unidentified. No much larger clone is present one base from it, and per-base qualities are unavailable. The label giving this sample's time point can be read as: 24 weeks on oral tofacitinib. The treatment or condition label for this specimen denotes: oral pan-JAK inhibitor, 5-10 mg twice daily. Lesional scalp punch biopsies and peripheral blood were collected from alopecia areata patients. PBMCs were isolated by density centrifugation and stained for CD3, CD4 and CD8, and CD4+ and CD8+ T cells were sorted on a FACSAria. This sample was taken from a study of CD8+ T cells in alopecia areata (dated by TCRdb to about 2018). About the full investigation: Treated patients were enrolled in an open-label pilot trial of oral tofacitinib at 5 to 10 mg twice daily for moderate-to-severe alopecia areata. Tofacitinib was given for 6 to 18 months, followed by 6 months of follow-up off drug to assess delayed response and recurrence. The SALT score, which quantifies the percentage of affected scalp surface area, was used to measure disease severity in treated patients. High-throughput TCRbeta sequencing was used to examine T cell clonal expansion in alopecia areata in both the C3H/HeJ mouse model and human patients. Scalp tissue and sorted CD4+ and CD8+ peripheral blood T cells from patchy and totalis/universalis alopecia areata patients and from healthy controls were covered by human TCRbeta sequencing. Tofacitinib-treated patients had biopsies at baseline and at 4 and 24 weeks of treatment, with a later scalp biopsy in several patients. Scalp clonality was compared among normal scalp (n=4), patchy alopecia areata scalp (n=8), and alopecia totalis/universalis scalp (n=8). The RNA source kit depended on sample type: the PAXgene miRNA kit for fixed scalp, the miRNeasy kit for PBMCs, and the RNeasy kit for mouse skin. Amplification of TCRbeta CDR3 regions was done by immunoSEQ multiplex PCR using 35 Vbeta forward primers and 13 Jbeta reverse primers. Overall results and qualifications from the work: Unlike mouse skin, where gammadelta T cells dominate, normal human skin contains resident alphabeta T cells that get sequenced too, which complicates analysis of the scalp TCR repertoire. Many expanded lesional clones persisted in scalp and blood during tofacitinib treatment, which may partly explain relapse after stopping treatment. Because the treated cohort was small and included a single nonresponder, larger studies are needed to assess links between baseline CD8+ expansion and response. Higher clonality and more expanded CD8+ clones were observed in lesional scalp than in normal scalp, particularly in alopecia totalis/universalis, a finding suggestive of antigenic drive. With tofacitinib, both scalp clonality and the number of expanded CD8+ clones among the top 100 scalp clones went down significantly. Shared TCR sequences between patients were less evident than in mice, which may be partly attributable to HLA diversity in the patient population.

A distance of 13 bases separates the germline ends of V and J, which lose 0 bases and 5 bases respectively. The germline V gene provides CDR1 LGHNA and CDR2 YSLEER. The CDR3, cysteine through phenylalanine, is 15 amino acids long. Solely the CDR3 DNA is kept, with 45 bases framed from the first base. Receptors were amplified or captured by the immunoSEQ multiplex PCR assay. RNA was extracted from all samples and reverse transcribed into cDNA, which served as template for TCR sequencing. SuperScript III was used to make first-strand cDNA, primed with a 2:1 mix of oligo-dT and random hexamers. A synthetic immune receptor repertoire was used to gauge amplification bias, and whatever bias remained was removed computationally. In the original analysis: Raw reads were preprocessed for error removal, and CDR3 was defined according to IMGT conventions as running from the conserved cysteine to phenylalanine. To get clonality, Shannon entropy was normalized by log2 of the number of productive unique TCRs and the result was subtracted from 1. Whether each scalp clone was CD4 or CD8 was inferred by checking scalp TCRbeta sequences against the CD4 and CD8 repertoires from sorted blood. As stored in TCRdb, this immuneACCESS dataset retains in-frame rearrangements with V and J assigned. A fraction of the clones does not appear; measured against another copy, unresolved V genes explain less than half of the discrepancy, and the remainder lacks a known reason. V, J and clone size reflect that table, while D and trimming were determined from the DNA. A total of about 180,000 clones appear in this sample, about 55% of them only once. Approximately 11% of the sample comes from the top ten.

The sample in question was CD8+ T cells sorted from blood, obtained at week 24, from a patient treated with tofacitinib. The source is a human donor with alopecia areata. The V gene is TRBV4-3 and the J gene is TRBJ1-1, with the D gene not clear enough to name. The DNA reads TGCGCCAGCAGCCAAGATTGGAGTGGGCAGACTGAAGCTTTCTTT. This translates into CASSQDWSGQTEAFF.